A single sample gave rise to the 16 T cell receptor beta chains below, sequenced in a study of beta chain features in type 1 diabetes. Investigators reverse transcribed all isolated RNA, so they sequenced expressed TCRB transcripts. The assay was immunoSEQ multiplex PCR, and TCRdb's table has in-frame clones only and misses some. The sample consists of a few hundred thousand clones, around 15% of them appearing once. Material for sequencing was naive CD4+ T cells from blood. Receptor source: a woman between 18 and 30 years old in good health.

The chain uses TRBV28 and TRBJ2-7, with 11 nucleotides matching TRBD1. CDR1 and CDR2 (germline): MDHEN, SYDVKM. This CDR3 comprises 15 residues. V lost 7 bases and J lost 7; bases outside the gene matches: 12. The CDR3 nucleotides are TGTGCCAGCACTTCCTCGGACAGGGGGCGAGGGGAGCAGTACTTC. This encodes CASTSSDRGRGEQYF.

This clone turned up a few times. The rearrangement uses TRBV5-1 and TRBJ1-2; the D gene is possibly TRBD1 (6 bases). With 0 bases removed from V and 0 bases from J, the gap between germline ends came to 9 bases. This CDR3 has 15 residues. Germline CDR1 is SGHRS and CDR2 is YFSETQ. The CDR3 DNA sequence: TGCGCCAGCAGCTTGGAGGGGGGGACTAACTATGGCTACACCTTC. It encodes CASSLEGGTNYGYTF.

The chain is built from TRBV15 and TRBJ2-3, with 12 bases that match TRBD2. This CDR3 has 17 amino acids. Trimming at V came to 4 bases and at J to 3 bases, leaving 8 bases not matched to a gene. Germline CDR1 and CDR2: LNHNV and YYDKDF (reference sequence). CDR3 amino acids: CATSTPRGTSGTDTQYF. In nucleotides, the CDR3 is TGTGCCACCAGCACCCCCCGGGGGACTAGCGGGACAGATACGCAGTATTTT.

The chain recombines TRBV27 with TRBJ1-2; 8 bases are shared with TRBD1. Germline assignment: CDR1 MNHEY and CDR2 SMNVEV (reference sequence). V shed 7 bases and J 8 bases; nucleotides not matched to a gene: 9. This CDR3 spans 13 amino acids. CDR3 nucleotide sequence: TGTGCCAGCACTACAGGACAGGGCACGGGCTACACCTTC. It yields the protein CASTTGQGTGYTF.

This sequence joins TRBV2 and TRBJ2-3, with TRBD1 matching over 7 bases. V shed 8 bases and J 0 bases; nucleotides not matched to a gene: 2. This CDR3 has 13 amino acids. CDR1 is SNHLY and CDR2 is FYNNEI in the germline V gene. CDR3 amino acids: CASQGQSTDTQYF. The CDR3 region has the DNA TGTGCCAGCCAGGGACAGAGCACAGATACGCAGTATTTT.

This clone has more than one count but fewer than ten. The chain carries TRBV7-9 and TRBJ2-1, with a possible D match to TRBD2 (5 bases). Trimming left V 3 bases short and J 3 bases short, with 6 bases between. This CDR3 has 13 amino acids. Germline V lookup: CDR1 SEHNR, CDR2 FQNEAQ (reference sequence). The CDR3 is CASSFEGYNEQFF. CDR3 coding DNA: TGTGCCAGCAGCTTTGAGGGCTACAATGAGCAGTTCTTC. The entire variable domain, with the rest obtained from reference TRBV7-9 and TRBJ2-1, is as follows: DTGVSQNPRHKITKRGQNVTFRCDPISEHNRLYWYRQTLGQGPEFLTYFQNEAQLEKSRLLSDRFSAERPKGSFSTLEIQRTEQGDSAMYLCASSFEGYNEQFFGPGTRLTVL.

This chain links TRBV7-2 with TRBJ1-1; D is possibly TRBD1 (5 bases). CDR1 is SGHTA, CDR2 FQGNSA, per germline. There are 15 residues in the CDR3. V was cut by 1 base and J by 1 base, with 10 bases left in between. CDR3: CASSLGPGGNTEAFF. The CDR3 coding sequence is TGTGCCAGCAGCTTAGGTCCCGGGGGGAACACTGAAGCTTTCTTT.

Only a few counts were recorded for this clone. This sequence joins TRBV27 and TRBJ1-4; 9 bases match TRBD1. The CDR3 spans 15 residues. The germline gives CDR1 MNHEY, CDR2 SMNVEV (reference sequence). Trimming at V came to 5 bases and at J to 5 bases, leaving 6 bases not matched to a gene. CDR3 bases: TGTGCCAGCAGTCCAAATACAGGGGGCAATGAAAAACTGTTTTTT. It translates to CASSPNTGGNEKLFF.

The rearrangement joins TRBV15 to TRBJ1-5; D uncertain. Germline assignment: CDR1 LNHNV and CDR2 YYDKDF (reference sequence). V was clipped by 6 bases and J by 6 bases, with 12 bases between them. CDR3 size: 13 residues. The CDR3 bases are TGTGCCACCAGGATTGCGGCGGGTCAGCCCCAGCATTTT. Protein: CATRIAAGQPQHF.

This clone was seen more than once but under ten times. CDR3 DNA: TGCAGTGCTAAGACAGGGATCCAGCAGTACTTC. Translation: CSAKTGIQQYF. The J gene is TRBJ2-7, the V gene TRBV20-1; 7 positions agree with TRBD1. The V segment lost 4 bases and the J segment 8 bases; nucleotides outside the gene matches: 5. Germline CDR1 reads DFQATT; CDR2 reads SNEGSKA (reference sequence). The CDR3 loop spans 11 amino acids.

In its sample, this clone was seen a few times. This same CDR3 is encoded by further DNA sequences in the sample. The gene calls are TRBV7-2 and TRBJ2-5; D not certain. CDR1 SGHTA and CDR2 FQGNSA come from the germline V gene. This CDR3 comprises 14 residues. Between the trimmed V and J ends, which lost 0 bases and 1 base, there was a span of 6 bases. CDR3 nucleotide sequence: TGTGCCAGCAGCTTAGCCGGTGTCCAAGAGACCCAGTACTTC. This sequence encodes CASSLAGVQETQYF. Supplemented by reference TRBV7-2 and TRBJ2-5, the full variable domain reads GAGVSQSPSNKVTEKGKDVELRCDPISGHTALYWYRQSLGQGLEFLIYFQGNSAPDKSGLPSDRFSAERTGGSVSTLTIQRTQQEDSAVYLCASSLAGVQETQYFGPGTRLLVL.

V is TRBV11-2 and J is TRBJ2-3; 12 bases line up with TRBD2. The CDR3 runs 14 residues. The germline V gene has CDR1 SGHAT and CDR2 FQNNGV. V was pared by 4 bases and J by 5 bases, with 1 base of the junction left unmatched. CDR3 bases: TGTGCCAGCAGCTCGACTAGCGGGAGAGATACGCAGTATTTT. This gives the protein CASSSTSGRDTQYF.

This clone was observed a handful of times. The J gene is TRBJ2-5, the V gene TRBV28; 7 bases are shared with TRBD1. Trimming cost V 3 bases and J 5 bases; bases outside gene matches: 6. CDR1 and CDR2 from the germline V gene are MDHEN and SYDVKM. The CDR3 covers 14 residues. The chain's CDR3 is CASSFRGGAETQYF. The CDR3 bases are TGTGCCAGCAGTTTTCGAGGGGGCGCTGAGACCCAGTACTTC. The whole variable domain, remainder taken from reference TRBV28 and TRBJ2-5, is DVKVTQSSRYLVKRTGEKVFLECVQDMDHENMFWYRQDPGLGLRLIYFSYDVKMKEKGDIPEGYSVSREKKERFSLILESASTNQTSMYLCASSFRGGAETQYFGPGTRLLVL.

This clone was counted only a few times. The rearrangement links TRBV28 to TRBJ2-1, with D tentatively TRBD2 (5 bases). V lost 3 bases and J 8 bases, leaving 11 bases between the germline ends. CDR1 is MDHEN, CDR2 SYDVKM, per germline. There are 13 residues in the CDR3. DNA for the CDR3: TGTGCCAGCAGTTTTAAGGCTAGCTATGAGCAGTTCTTC. Protein: CASSFKASYEQFF. Based on the CDR3 plus reference TRBV28 and TRBJ2-1, the full variable domain is DVKVTQSSRYLVKRTGEKVFLECVQDMDHENMFWYRQDPGLGLRLIYFSYDVKMKEKGDIPEGYSVSREKKERFSLILESASTNQTSMYLCASSFKASYEQFFGPGTRLTVL.

The table lists this clone with a few counts. This chain connects TRBV14 to TRBJ2-7; D unresolved. Germline assignment: CDR1 SGHDN and CDR2 FVKESK. The CDR3 length is 11 residues. V lost 4 bases and J 3 bases, leaving 4 bases between the germline ends. CDR3 sequence (DNA): TGTGCCAGCAGCCTGTACTACGAGCAGTACTTC. Residues: CASSLYYEQYF. The full variable domain, completed using reference TRBV14 and TRBJ2-7, is EAGVTQFPSHSVIEKGQTVTLRCDPISGHDNLYWYRRVMGKEIKFLLHFVKESKQDESGMPNNRFLAERTGGTYSTLKVQPAELEDSGVYFCASSLYYEQYFGPGTRLTVT.

V gene TRBV15 combines with J gene TRBJ2-5, with a tentative D call TRBD2 (7 bases). The germline gives CDR1 LNHNV, CDR2 YYDKDF (reference sequence). Trimming took off 0 bases at V and 4 bases at J, with 15 bases between the two ends. CDR3 length: 16 residues. The CDR3 DNA reads as TGTGCCACCAGCAGAGATCGGCGGGGAGGGGGAGAGACCCAGTACTTC. Protein product: CATSRDRRGGGETQYF.